The entry below describes one T cell receptor beta chain. The CDR3 end falls 3 residues outside the read, so it is completed with the germline J gene. The data are from a study of T cells in women clearing cervical HPV infection. At the level of the study: With HLA typing for only a few women, HLA confounding remains possible.

CDR3 size: 14 residues. V gave up 3 bases and J gave up 2 bases, with 12 bases separating them. Germline values: CDR1 DFQATT, CDR2 SNEGSKA (reference sequence). Clones were sequenced by immunoSEQ multiplex PCR, and TCRdb holds only the in-frame ones, with some missing. This sample's table has 20,000 or so clones. This chain links TRBV20-1 with TRBJ2-3; no clear D. This TCR came from a woman aged 18 to 75 with a cervical HPV16 infection that either progressed to CIN3+ or cleared (not recorded which). Sequencing was performed on blood buffy coat. The CDR3 bases that were read are TGCAGTGCTAGTGAGAGCGCCTACACAGATACG. It encodes CSASESAYTDT. The whole CDR3 region reads CSASESAYTDTQYF.